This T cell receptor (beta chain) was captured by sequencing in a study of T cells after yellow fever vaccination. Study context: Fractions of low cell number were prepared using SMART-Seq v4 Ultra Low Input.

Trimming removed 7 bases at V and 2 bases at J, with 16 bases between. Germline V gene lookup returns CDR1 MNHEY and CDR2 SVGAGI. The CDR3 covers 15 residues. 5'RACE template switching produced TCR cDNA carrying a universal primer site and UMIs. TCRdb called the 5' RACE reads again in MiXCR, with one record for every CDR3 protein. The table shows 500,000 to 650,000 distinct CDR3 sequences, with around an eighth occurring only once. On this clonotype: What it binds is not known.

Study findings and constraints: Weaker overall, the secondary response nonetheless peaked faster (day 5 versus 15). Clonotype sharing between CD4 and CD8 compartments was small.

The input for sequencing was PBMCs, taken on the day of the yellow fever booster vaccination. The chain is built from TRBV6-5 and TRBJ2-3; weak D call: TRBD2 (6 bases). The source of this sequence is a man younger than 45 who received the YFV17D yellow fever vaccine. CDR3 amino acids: CASILLASATDTQYF. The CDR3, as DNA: TGTGCCAGCATCTTACTAGCTTCTGCCACAGATACGCAGTATTTT.